This TCR beta chain was captured by sequencing in a study of graft-versus-host responses after intestinal transplantation. At the level of the study: Multivisceral, liver-intestinal, or isolated intestinal transplants were performed in recipients. Anti-thymocyte globulin induction, then tacrolimus and steroids for about 3 years, went to all recipients. Overall study findings and caveats: Some GvH clones were seen earlier in gut or blood, suggesting intestinal origin.

As to this clone: Its antigen is not identified.

The germline V and J ends were trimmed by 5 bases and 4 bases, with 9 bases remaining between them. Germline-derived CDR1 and CDR2 are SGHRS and YFSETQ. This CDR3 comprises 12 residues. This table comes from immunoSEQ multiplex PCR, and its TCRdb copy is limited to in-frame clones, with some not included. The data show about 100,000 clones, 87% seen once. This clonotype was sampled from a human donor who was the organ donor for an intestinal transplant. The rearrangement uses TRBV5-1 and TRBJ2-5, with D perhaps matching TRBD2 (5 bases). The material sequenced was unstimulated CD4+ T cells sorted from spleen or lymph node cells, taken before transplant. CDR3 protein: CASRAGAETQYF. DNA for the CDR3: TGCGCCAGCAGGGCGGGTGCAGAGACCCAGTACTTC.